These 12 T cell receptor beta chains were sequenced from one sample in a study of T-cell memory formation after mild COVID-19. TCRdb passed the 5' RACE reads through MiXCR, listing each CDR3 protein once. The sample holds around 300,000 distinct CDR3 sequences, roughly 13% seen once. Material: PBMCs or a T cell subset sorted from them (not recorded which). The source is a man between 18 and 35 years old who had mild COVID-19 (a few samples of this study predate the infection). Cell type and time point are not known.

The table lists this clonotype with many counts. The rearrangement joins TRBV2 to TRBJ2-3; weak D call: TRBD2 (5 bases). V was cut by 2 bases and J by 3 bases, with 12 bases left in between. This CDR3 spans 15 amino acids. Germline V gene sequence: CDR1 SNHLY, CDR2 FYNNEI. The CDR3 DNA is TGTGCCAGCAGTGAATTAAGACTAACTACAGATACGCAGTATTTT. Its translation is CASSELRLTTDTQYF.

This clonotype has a count of ten or more. The V gene is TRBV12-3 or TRBV12-4, the J gene TRBJ1-5; D unclear. CDR3 size: 12 residues. The V and J ends lost 6 bases and 3 bases respectively, with 6 bases between them. The CDR3 DNA sequence: TGTGCCAGCAGCCTGCTCAATCAGCCCCAGCATTTT. Translated, it gives CASSLLNQPQHF.

The V call is TRBV7-2, the J call TRBJ1-4; 7 nucleotides line up with TRBD1. Germline CDR1 SGHTA, CDR2 FQGNSA. The CDR3 length is 12 residues. The ends lost 5 bases at V and 7 bases at J; junction bases unmatched: 1. CDR3 residues: CASSNRGEKLFF. CDR3 in DNA: TGTGCCAGCAGCAACAGGGGTGAAAAACTGTTTTTT.

This clonotype was counted only a few times. This chain connects TRBV21-1 to TRBJ2-7; the D call in the table, TRBD1, was not verified against the DNA. TRBV21-1 is a pseudogene. This CDR3 is 15 amino acids long. The CDR3 DNA reads as TGTGCCAGCAGCTCCCGAAAAACAGGGGTCTACGAGCAGTACGTC. Its translation is CASSSRKTGVYEQYV.

This clonotype was counted a few times. The genes are TRBV21-1 and TRBJ2-7; whether TRBD1, the table's D call, matches the DNA was not checked. TRBV21-1 is noted as a pseudogene. The CDR3 sequence is 14 residues long. CDR3 coding DNA: TGTGCCAGCAGCTTTCGGGACAGGCACTACGAGCAGTACGTC. This encodes CASSFRDRHYEQYV.

The J gene is TRBJ2-3, the V gene TRBV18, with D uncertain. CDR1 is KGHSH, CDR2 LQKENI, per germline. The CDR3 is 14 amino acids. The V end was cut by 3 bases, the J end by 4 bases, with 11 bases between. The DNA of the CDR3 is TGTGCCAGCTCACCCGCCCTTCCCCCAGATACGCAGTATTTT. Amino acid sequence: CASSPALPPDTQYF.

This clonotype came up a few times. The rearrangement links TRBV6-5 to TRBJ2-7; D ambiguous. There are 14 residues in the CDR3. The ends were cut back, 0 bases at V and 0 bases at J, with 6 bases in the middle. Germline CDR1 MNHEY, CDR2 SVGAGI. CDR3 coding DNA: TGTGCCAGCAGTTACTCGCCGGGCTCCTACGAGCAGTACTTC. The encoded protein is CASSYSPGSYEQYF.

This clonotype occurred a few times. This sequence joins TRBV7-2 and TRBJ2-1, with D perhaps matching TRBD2 (5 bases). The germline CDR1 and CDR2 sequences are SGHTA and FQGNSA. V was trimmed by 1 base and J by 9 bases, leaving 16 bases between them. The CDR3 sequence is 15 residues long. CDR3 coding DNA: TGTGCCAGCAGCTTAGAAACTTTGGGAGTTGGTGAGCAGTTCTTC. It encodes CASSLETLGVGEQFF. Variable domain in full (rest from reference TRBV7-2 and TRBJ2-1): GAGVSQSPSNKVTEKGKDVELRCDPISGHTALYWYRQSLGQGLEFLIYFQGNSAPDKSGLPSDRFSAERTGGSVSTLTIQRTQQEDSAVYLCASSLETLGVGEQFFGPGTRLTVL.

This clonotype came up a few times. The rearrangement uses TRBV6-5 and TRBJ2-7; the D gene is possibly TRBD2 (5 bases). The CDR3 extends over 15 amino acids. V was clipped by 4 bases and J by 3 bases, with 16 bases between them. The germline V gene encodes CDR1 MNHEY and CDR2 SVGAGI. The CDR3 nucleotides read TGTGCCAGCAGTTCCGAGGGTGCCCCAATCTACGAGCAGTACGTC. Its protein product is CASSSEGAPIYEQYV.

The rearrangement links TRBV6-2 or TRBV6-3 to TRBJ1-1; D gene ambiguous. Germline V gene sequence: CDR1 MNHEY, CDR2 SVGEGT. The CDR3 is made up of 11 amino acids. The V end lost 4 bases, the J end lost 8 bases, and 8 bases lay between the germline ends. The CDR3 reads CASSSRAEAFF. CDR3 nucleotide sequence: TGTGCCAGCAGTTCCCGGGCCGAAGCTTTCTTT.

V and J are TRBV5-4 and TRBJ2-3, with 12 nucleotides matching TRBD2. The trim removed 6 bases at V and 11 bases at J, leaving 10 bases unmatched. Germline V gene data show CDR1 as SGHNT and CDR2 as YYREEE (reference sequence). The CDR3 spans 14 residues. CDR3 residues: CASKLAGGLRGQYF. As DNA, the CDR3 is TGTGCCAGCAAACTAGCGGGGGGCCTAAGGGGGCAGTATTTT.

The chain is built from TRBV12-3 or TRBV12-4 and TRBJ1-6; D uncertain. The CDR3 covers 14 residues. The ends were cut back, 3 bases at V and 6 bases at J, with 9 bases in the middle. CDR3 sequence (DNA): TGTGCCAGCAGTTTGGAAACTGCTAATTCACCCCTCCACTTT. It translates to CASSLETANSPLHF.